The present TCR beta chain was sequenced within a study of persistence of HIV-infected CD4 T cells. Study-level results: Compared with CD3/CD28-stimulated cells, CMV- and Gag-responding cells showed lower TCRbeta richness.

This clone was found a few times. Its antigen remains unidentified. Germline CDR1 and CDR2: MDHEN and SYDVKM. The CDR3 is 15 residues long. The trim removed 7 bases at V and 4 bases at J, leaving 8 bases unmatched. An overlapping HIV-1 Gag peptide pool stimulated these cells at 0.75 to 1 ug/peptide/mL. CD40L-negative CD69-negative CD45RO-high memory CD4+ T cells were sorted as populations depleted of antigen-responding cells. Undetectable plasma HIV-1 RNA below 50 copies/mL lasted at least 4 years. CD4+ T cell counts exceeded 400 cells/uL; CMV serology was positive. Sequencing used immunoSEQ version 4 in survey mode. The table came from immunoSEQ multiplex PCR; TCRdb's copy has only in-frame clones and leaves some out. The sample contains roughly 60,000 clones, roughly 77% of which appear only once.

The source of this sequence is an adult man with HIV who was CMV-seropositive. The chain has TRBV28 and TRBJ2-1; 9 positions agree with TRBD2. The starting material was CD4+ T cells sorted from PBMCs after roughly 17-hour stimulation, obtained from a patient who received antiretroviral therapy. The CDR3 DNA follows: TGTGCCAGCACTCGTGGCGGGGGGGTGTACAATGAGCAGTTCTTC. Translating it yields CASTRGGGVYNEQFF.